This TCR beta chain is from a study of T cell responses to AZD1222 COVID-19 vaccine. At the level of the study: Some second doses came at about 4 weeks and others at about 12 weeks; these were pooled.

V dropped 6 bases and J dropped 9 bases, with 15 bases sitting between them. CDR3 size: 13 residues. A remark on this clone: Its target is not known.

Study observations and caveats: Only a handful of AZD1222 recipients, roughly six in all, had baseline seropositivity.

Assay used: immunoSEQ multiplex PCR; TCRdb lists only in-frame clones, some missing. The sample includes 100,000 to 150,000 clones, about 91% of them seen just once. The rearrangement joins TRBV12-3 or TRBV12-4 to TRBJ2-1; a possible D gene is TRBD2 (7 bases). The source material was peripheral blood, sampled on day 0 of AZD1222 vaccination. The TCR originated in an adult in good health. CDR3 amino acids: CASSLRGEGEQFF. CDR3 in DNA: TGTGCCAGCAGCCTGAGGGGGGAGGGTGAGCAGTTCTTC.